This record concerns one T cell receptor (beta chain) sequence. These data are taken from a study of blood T cell repertoires in COVID-19. The wider study: T cells, B-cell-depleted T cells, or PBMCs provided the cDNA or gDNA that served as material.

Profiled with immunoSEQ multiplex PCR; TCRdb holds only in-frame clones, not every one. Here the sample spans around 250,000 clones, approximately 91% being singletons. Individuals aged about 18 to 100 years were recruited from 24 US areas. Membership in each cohort depended on participant-reported clinical history. The CDR3 extends over 18 amino acids. Germline V lookup: CDR1 LGHDT, CDR2 YNNKEL (reference sequence). Trimming shortened V by 2 bases and J by 1 base, and 18 bases separated the two germline ends. The chain joins TRBV3-1 (or the pseudogene TRBV3-2) to TRBJ2-4; a possible D gene is TRBD1 (5 bases). Sequencing input: PBMCs or T cells enriched from blood (not recorded which). This receptor was taken from a human donor in a cohort exposed to, infected with or recovered from COVID-19 (not recorded which). The donor label of this sample is uncertain. DNA for the CDR3: TGTGCCAGCAGCCAACTCGATCACCAGGGTATGGCCAAAAACATTCAGTACTTC. This gives the protein CASSQLDHQGMAKNIQYF.